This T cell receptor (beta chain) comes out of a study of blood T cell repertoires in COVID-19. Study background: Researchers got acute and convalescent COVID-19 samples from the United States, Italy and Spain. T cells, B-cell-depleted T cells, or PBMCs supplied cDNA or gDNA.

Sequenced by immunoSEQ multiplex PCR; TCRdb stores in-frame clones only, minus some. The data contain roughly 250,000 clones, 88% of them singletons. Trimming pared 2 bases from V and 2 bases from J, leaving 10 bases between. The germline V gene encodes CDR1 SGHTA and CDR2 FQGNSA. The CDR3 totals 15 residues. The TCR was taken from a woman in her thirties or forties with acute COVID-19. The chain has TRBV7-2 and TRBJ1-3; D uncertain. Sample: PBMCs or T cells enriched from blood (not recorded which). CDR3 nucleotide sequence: TGTGCCAGCAGCTTAACCGGGGTGACTGGAAACACCATATATTTT. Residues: CASSLTGVTGNTIYF.